The T cell receptor beta chain under discussion was sequenced for a study of response to subunit inactivated influenza vaccine. Looked up from germline, CDR1 is MDHEN and CDR2 is SYDVKM. CDR3 length: 16 amino acids. The germline V and J ends were trimmed by 7 bases and 0 bases, with 15 bases remaining between them. TCRdb used MiXCR to reprocess the RT-PCR reads, holding one entry per CDR3 protein. The sample consists of about 540,000 distinct CDR3 sequences, approximately 22% of them appearing once. This clonotype was counted between two and nine times. A further study also used this sample, focusing on T cells expressing NK-cell markers. In that study: Template switching by 5'RACE with UMIs generated the TCR beta cDNA. Sorted CD3+CD56+NKG2C+, CD3+CD56+NKG2C- and CD3+CD56-NKG2C+ T-cell subsets were beta-chain profiled.

This chain links TRBV28 with TRBJ1-4, with D hard to call. The source is a man aged 50-60 years who received an inactivated influenza vaccine. The sample was CD4+ T cells sorted from PBMCs, taken roughly 12 days after vaccination. CDR3 bases: TGTGCCAGCAAACAGAGGGCAGTTGCAACTAATGAAAAACTGTTTTTT. It encodes CASKQRAVATNEKLFF.